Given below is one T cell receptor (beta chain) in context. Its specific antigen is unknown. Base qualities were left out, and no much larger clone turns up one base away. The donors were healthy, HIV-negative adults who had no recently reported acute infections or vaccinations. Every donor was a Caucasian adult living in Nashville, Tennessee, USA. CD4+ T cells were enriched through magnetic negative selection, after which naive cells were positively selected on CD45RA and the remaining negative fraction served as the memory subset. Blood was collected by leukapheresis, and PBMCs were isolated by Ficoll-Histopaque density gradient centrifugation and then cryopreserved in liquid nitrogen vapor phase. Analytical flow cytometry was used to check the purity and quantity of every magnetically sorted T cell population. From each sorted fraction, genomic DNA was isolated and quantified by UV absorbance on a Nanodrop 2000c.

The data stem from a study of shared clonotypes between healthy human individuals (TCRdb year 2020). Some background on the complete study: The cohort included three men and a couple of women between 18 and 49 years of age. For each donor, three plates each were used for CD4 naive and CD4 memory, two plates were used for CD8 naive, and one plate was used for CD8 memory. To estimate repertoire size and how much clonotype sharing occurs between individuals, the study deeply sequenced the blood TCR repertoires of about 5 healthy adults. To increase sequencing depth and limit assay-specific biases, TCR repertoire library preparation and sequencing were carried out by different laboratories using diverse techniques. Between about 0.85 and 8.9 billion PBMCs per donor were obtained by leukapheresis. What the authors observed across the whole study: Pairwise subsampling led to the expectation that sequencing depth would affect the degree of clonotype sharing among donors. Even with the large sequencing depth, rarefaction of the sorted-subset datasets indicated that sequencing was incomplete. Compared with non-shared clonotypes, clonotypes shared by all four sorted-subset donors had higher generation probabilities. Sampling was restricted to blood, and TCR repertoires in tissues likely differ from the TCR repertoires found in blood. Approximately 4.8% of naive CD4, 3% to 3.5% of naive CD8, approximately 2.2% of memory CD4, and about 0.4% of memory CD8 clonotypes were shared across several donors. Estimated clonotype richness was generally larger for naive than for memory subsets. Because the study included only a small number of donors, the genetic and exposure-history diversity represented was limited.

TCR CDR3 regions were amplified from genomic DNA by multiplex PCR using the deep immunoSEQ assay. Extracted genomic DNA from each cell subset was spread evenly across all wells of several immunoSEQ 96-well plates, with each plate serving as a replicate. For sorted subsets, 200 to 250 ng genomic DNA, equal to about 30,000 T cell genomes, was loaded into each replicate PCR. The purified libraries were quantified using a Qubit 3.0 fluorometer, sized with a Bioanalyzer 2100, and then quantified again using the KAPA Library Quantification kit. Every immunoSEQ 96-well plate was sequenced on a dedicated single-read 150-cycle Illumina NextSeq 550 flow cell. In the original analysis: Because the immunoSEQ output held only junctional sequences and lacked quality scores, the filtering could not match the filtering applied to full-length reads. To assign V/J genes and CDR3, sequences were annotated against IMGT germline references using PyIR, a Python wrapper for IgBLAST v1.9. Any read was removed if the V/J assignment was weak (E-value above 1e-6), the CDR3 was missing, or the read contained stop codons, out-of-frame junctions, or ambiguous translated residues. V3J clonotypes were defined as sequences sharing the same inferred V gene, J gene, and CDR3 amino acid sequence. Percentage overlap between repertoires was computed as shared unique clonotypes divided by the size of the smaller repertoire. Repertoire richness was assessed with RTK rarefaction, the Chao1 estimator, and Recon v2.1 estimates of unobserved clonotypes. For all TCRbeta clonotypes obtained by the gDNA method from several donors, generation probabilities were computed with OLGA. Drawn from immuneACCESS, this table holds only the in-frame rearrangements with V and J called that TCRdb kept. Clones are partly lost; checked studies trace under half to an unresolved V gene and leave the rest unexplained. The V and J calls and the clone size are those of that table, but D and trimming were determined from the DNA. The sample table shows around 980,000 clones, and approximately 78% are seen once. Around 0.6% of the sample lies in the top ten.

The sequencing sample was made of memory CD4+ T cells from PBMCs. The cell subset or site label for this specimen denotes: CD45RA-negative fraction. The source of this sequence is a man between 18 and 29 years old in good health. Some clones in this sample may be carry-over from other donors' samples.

The nucleotide sequence is TGTGCCAGTAGTATAGTAACTAGCGGGAGGGCTGAGCAGTTCTTC. Its product reads: CASSIVTSGRAEQFF. The rearrangement combines TRBV19 with TRBJ2-1; 13 bases in the junction line up with TRBD2. From its cysteine to its phenylalanine, the CDR3 spans 15 amino acids. Solely the CDR3 DNA is kept, with 45 bases framed from the first base. The CDR1 and CDR2 encoded by the germline V gene (reference sequence) are LNHDA and SQIVND. For this chain, trimming is 1 base at the V end and 9 bases at the J end, and the number of junction bases without a gene match is 3.